This T cell receptor beta chain was captured by sequencing in a study of cytomegalovirus exposure and HLA in healthy donors. From the approximately 120-subject validation cohort, which was separate from the approximately 700-subject first cohort, the donors were drawn. Overall study results and limits: For cytomegalovirus status, the classifier reportedly gave diagnoses with high specificity and sensitivity. In a later analysis, first-cohort TCR clusters were found to tend to co-occur in the approximately 120 validation repertoires. In vitro, three CMV-associated chains proved specific for CMV antigens.

The CDR3 sequence is 15 residues long. Trimming shortened V by 6 bases and J by 5 bases, and 20 bases separated the two germline ends. Germline assignment: CDR1 SNHLY and CDR2 FYNNEI. Comments on this clone: Its cognate antigen is unknown.

Sequencing used immunoSEQ multiplex PCR; TCRdb keeps in-frame clones, though not all of them. The repertoire has 82,000 or so clones, about 92% of them found once; the top ten carry approximately 0.7%. V gene TRBV2 combines with J gene TRBJ2-7; D may be TRBD2 (6 bases). The source of this sequence is a man aged 18 to 29 in good health and CMV-seronegative. Input material: PBMCs. This CDR3 reads CASRRDVKEAHEQYF. The CDR3 DNA reads TGTGCCAGCAGGCGGGATGTAAAGGAGGCCCACGAGCAGTACTTC.